This TCR beta chain was recovered during a study of human T cells and chemical hapten exposure. Study overall: Epicutaneous patch tests delivered 0.01% DPC to the upper back, with evaluation at 6 days.

TCRdb re-called the RACE reads with MiXCR, one entry per CDR3 protein. The sample contains 25,000 to 30,000 distinct CDR3 sequences, 7.5% to 10% of which appear only once. The table lists this clonotype with a few counts. Time point given: patch test 2, 6 weeks after DPC sensitization. Treatment reported: therapeutic diphenylcyclopropenone sensitization with weekly scalp DPC. Blood was collected ahead of every patch test applied. V shed 5 bases and J shed 2 bases, with 16 bases lying between them. CDR3 size: 15 residues. The sample here was whole blood, taken in connection with sensitization to the hapten diphenylcyclopropenone (DPC). The V call is TRBV12-3 or TRBV12-4, the J call TRBJ2-7; no clear D gene. The clonotype comes from a man in his thirties or forties with alopecia areata. Some clones in this sample may be carry-over from other donors' samples. CDR3 DNA: TGTGCCAGCAGTCGCCCGCCCAACCCGACCTACGAGCAGTACTTC. It specifies CASSRPPNPTYEQYF.